The present entry profiles one T cell receptor beta chain with its context. Its antigen is undetermined. The CDR3 is 13 amino acids. CDR1 is MNHEY, CDR2 SMNVEV, per germline (reference sequence). The V gene lost 5 bases and the J gene lost 3 bases, with 10 bases spanning the gap. The data were taken from a study of cytomegalovirus exposure and HLA in healthy donors. Study conclusions and caveats: There were a few CMV-associated chains whose specificity for CMV antigens was confirmed in vitro.

The assay was immunoSEQ multiplex PCR, and TCRdb's table has in-frame clones only and misses some. The sample has some 68,000 clones; approximately 96% are singletons. The clonotype was recovered from a man between 18 and 35 years old in good health and CMV-seronegative. The sample comprised PBMCs. The rearrangement joins TRBV27 to TRBJ1-1; tentatively, D is TRBD1 (5 bases). CDR3 in amino acids: CASSPRGHTEAFF. CDR3 DNA: TGTGCCAGCAGTCCGCGGGGACACACTGAAGCTTTCTTT.